This entry lists 23 T cell receptor beta chains sequenced from one sample in a study of shared clonotypes between healthy human individuals (dated by TCRdb to the early 2020s). CD8 naive samples were obtained by positive selection for CCR7 among CD45RO-negative cells, yielding a CD45RA+CCR7+ population from which TemRA cells were excluded. Library generation was performed with the immunoSEQ multiplex PCR assay. The clones in this table, taken by TCRdb from immuneACCESS, are in-frame only. Not every clone is retained; where verified, under half of the shortfall comes from an unresolved V gene, and the cause of the rest is unknown. The sample table holds about 1,800,000 clones, of which around 96% were seen once. Approximately 1.2% of the sample is held by the ten biggest clonotypes. Sequenced: naive CD8+ T cells sorted from blood. This sample's cell subset or site label indicates: CD45RA+CCR7+. The origin of the receptors is a man aged 18 to 30 in good health.

The CDR3 DNA reads TGTGCCAGTAGTATCCCCCGACAGGGGGAAGAGACCCAGTACTTC. This translates into CASSIPRQGEETQYF. The V and J genes are TRBV19 and TRBJ2-5; 9 positions agree with TRBD1. Germline-derived CDR1 and CDR2 are LNHDA and SQIVND (reference sequence). Trimming took 3 bases from V and 3 from J; bases not matched to a gene: 5. There are 15 residues in the CDR3. The full variable domain, its missing parts supplied by reference TRBV19 and TRBJ2-5, is DGGITQSPKYLFRKEGQNVTLSCEQNLNHDAMYWYRQDPGQGLRLIYYSQIVNDFQKGDIAEGYSVSREKKESFPLTVTSAQKNPTAFYLCASSIPRQGEETQYFGPGTRLLVL.

This chain links TRBV14 with TRBJ1-6; no clear D gene. The ends were cut back, 0 bases at V and 0 bases at J, with 15 bases in the middle. This CDR3 is 19 amino acids long. Looked up from germline, CDR1 is SGHDN and CDR2 is FVKESK. This CDR3 reads CASSQDPHLESSYNSPLHF. The CDR3 DNA is TGTGCCAGCAGCCAAGATCCGCACTTAGAGAGCTCCTATAATTCACCCCTCCACTTT. Looking up the rest from reference TRBV14 and TRBJ1-6 gives the full variable domain: EAGVTQFPSHSVIEKGQTVTLRCDPISGHDNLYWYRRVMGKEIKFLLHFVKESKQDESGMPNNRFLAERTGGTYSTLKVQPAELEDSGVYFCASSQDPHLESSYNSPLHFGNGTRLTVT.

CDR3 sequence reads: CAWSGLAGDTGELFF. CDR3 bases: TGTGCCTGGAGTGGTCTAGCGGGAGACACCGGGGAGCTGTTTTTT. This chain links TRBV30 with TRBJ2-2, with 10 bases identical to TRBD2. CDR3 length: 15 residues. Looked up from germline, CDR1 is GTSNPN and CDR2 is SVGIG (reference sequence). The V and J ends lost 1 base and 3 bases, in that order; junction bases with no gene match: 2.

This CDR3 reads CASSPPGGPSYEQYF. The CDR3 nucleotides are TGTGCCAGCTCACCACCAGGGGGACCCTCCTACGAGCAGTACTTC. The gene calls are TRBV18 and TRBJ2-7; TRBD1 is a possible D gene (6 bases). CDR1 is KGHSH, CDR2 LQKENI, per germline. V lost 0 bases and J lost 0, with 9 bases in between. CDR3 length equals 15 residues.

V usage is TRBV19 and J usage is TRBJ2-7; 8 bases align to TRBD1. CDR1 is LNHDA, CDR2 SQIVND, per germline (reference sequence). Trimming took 6 bases from V and 0 from J; bases not matched to a gene: 7. The CDR3 contains 15 residues. This CDR3 is CASSDRGTFSYEQYF. Written as DNA, the CDR3 is TGTGCCAGTAGCGACAGGGGCACCTTCTCCTACGAGCAGTACTTC. The variable domain in full, with the rest retrieved from reference TRBV19 and TRBJ2-7, is DGGITQSPKYLFRKEGQNVTLSCEQNLNHDAMYWYRQDPGQGLRLIYYSQIVNDFQKGDIAEGYSVSREKKESFPLTVTSAQKNPTAFYLCASSDRGTFSYEQYFGPGTRLTVT.

The chain links TRBV6-5 to TRBJ1-6, with D perhaps TRBD1 (6 bases). V was shortened by 2 bases and J by 7 bases, with 12 bases between the two germline ends. Germline CDR1 MNHEY, CDR2 SVGAGI. The CDR3 runs 15 residues. CDR3 DNA sequence: TGTGCCAGCAGTTACGGACAGCCGGGAAATTCACCCCTCCACTTT. It is translated as CASSYGQPGNSPLHF.

V gene TRBV5-1 combines with J gene TRBJ2-7; D not certain. The length of the CDR3 is 13 residues. Deletions cut 3 bases from V and 5 bases from J, with 12 bases between. The V gene's germline CDR1 is SGHRS and CDR2 YFSETQ. The chain's CDR3 is CASSSAPWNEQYF. CDR3 nucleotide sequence: TGCGCCAGCAGCTCTGCCCCCTGGAACGAGCAGTACTTC.

This clone was recorded once. Other DNA sequences in the sample encode the same CDR3. The chain joins TRBV7-3 to TRBJ1-1; D not resolved. The V end was cut by 5 bases, the J end by 4 bases, with 11 bases between. Looked up from germline, CDR1 is SGHTA and CDR2 is FQGTGA. The CDR3 is 13 amino acids. DNA of the CDR3: TGTGCCAGCAGCAGTGACAAGGGCACTGAAGCTTTCTTT. As protein: CASSSDKGTEAFF.

On this clone itself: Other DNA sequences within the sample encode an identical CDR3. V gene TRBV27 combines with J gene TRBJ2-1, with 12 bases lining up with TRBD2. The CDR3 is 15 amino acids. Trimming took 2 bases from V and 9 from J; bases not matched to a gene: 5. Looked up from germline, CDR1 is MNHEY and CDR2 is SMNVEV (reference sequence). The CDR3 region is CASSLGLAGGTEQFF. CDR3 coding DNA: TGTGCCAGCAGTTTAGGGCTAGCGGGAGGGACTGAGCAGTTCTTC.

V and J are TRBV7-2 and TRBJ2-7; D might be TRBD1 (5 bases). The CDR3 totals 15 residues. The V gene lost 2 bases and the J gene lost 2 bases, with 13 bases spanning the gap. Germline-derived CDR1 and CDR2 are SGHTA and FQGNSA. CDR3 DNA: TGTGCCAGCAGCTTATCAGGGCTCCCAACCTACGAGCAGTACTTC. It encodes CASSLSGLPTYEQYF. The full variable domain, completed using reference TRBV7-2 and TRBJ2-7, is GAGVSQSPSNKVTEKGKDVELRCDPISGHTALYWYRQSLGQGLEFLIYFQGNSAPDKSGLPSDRFSAERTGGSVSTLTIQRTQQEDSAVYLCASSLSGLPTYEQYFGPGTRLTVT.

To note about this clone: Other DNA variants within this sample encode the same CDR3. DNA of the CDR3: TGTGCCAGCAGTTACTCGGGGCCGGGCGAGCAGTACTTC. This sequence encodes CASSYSGPGEQYF. This chain connects TRBV6-5 to TRBJ2-7; TRBD1 might be the D (5 bases). Germline loops: CDR1 MNHEY, CDR2 SVGAGI. V was shortened by 0 bases and J by 6 bases, with 9 bases between the two germline ends. The CDR3 extends over 13 amino acids.

This sequence joins TRBV28 and TRBJ2-5; D perhaps matches TRBD1 (6 bases). Germline V gene sequence: CDR1 MDHEN, CDR2 SYDVKM. V shed 3 bases and J shed 1 base, with 15 bases lying between them. This CDR3 comprises 16 residues. The CDR3 nucleotides read TGTGCCAGCAGTTTCCCCCGCCGCAGGGGCCAAGAGACCCAGTACTTC. Amino acids: CASSFPRRRGQETQYF.

The chain joins TRBV27 to TRBJ2-3; D possibly uses TRBD1 or TRBD2 (6 bases each). Germline V gene sequence: CDR1 MNHEY, CDR2 SMNVEV (reference sequence). The V end was cut by 4 bases, the J end by 6 bases, with 20 bases between. This CDR3 has 16 amino acids. The CDR3 bases are TGTGCCAGCAGTTCGGGGGCCTTATGGGGGTTGGATACGCAGTATTTT. This encodes CASSSGALWGLDTQYF.

This chain connects TRBV6-6 to TRBJ1-2; D is perhaps TRBD1 (6 bases). CDR3 size: 16 residues. V dropped 2 bases and J dropped 5 bases, with 18 bases sitting between them. CDR1 is MNHNY, CDR2 SVGAGI, per germline (reference sequence). CDR3 region: CASSYVGAGDEYGYTF. The CDR3 nucleotides are TGTGCCAGCAGTTACGTGGGGGCCGGTGATGAGTATGGCTACACCTTC.

The V call is TRBV30, the J call TRBJ2-1; 11 bases line up with TRBD2. This CDR3 region has 14 residues. Losses at the gene ends were 0 bases for V and 7 bases for J; bases not matched to a gene: 2. CDR1 is GTSNPN, CDR2 SVGIG, per germline (reference sequence). The CDR3 nucleotides are TGTGCCTGGAGTGTACCTAGCGGGGGGAATGAGCAGTTCTTC. This sequence encodes CAWSVPSGGNEQFF.

This chain uses TRBV9 with TRBJ2-7; D is possibly TRBD1 (6 bases). CDR3 length: 14 amino acids. Trimming took 4 bases from V and 0 from J, leaving 11 bases between them. CDR1 and CDR2 (germline): SGDLS, YYNGEE. CDR3 sequence: CASSLTGNSYEQYF. CDR3 sequence (DNA): TGTGCCAGCAGCCTAACAGGGAACTCCTACGAGCAGTACTTC. The entire variable domain, with the rest obtained from reference TRBV9 and TRBJ2-7, is as follows: DSGVTQTPKHLITATGQRVTLRCSPRSGDLSVYWYQQSLDQGLQFLIQYYNGEERAKGNILERFSAQQFPDLHSELNLSSLELGDSALYFCASSLTGNSYEQYFGPGTRLTVT.

The chain employs TRBV5-1 and TRBJ2-3, with D perhaps matching TRBD2 (6 bases). Germline CDR1 is SGHRS and CDR2 is YFSETQ. This CDR3 region has 18 residues. V gave up 4 bases and J gave up 5 bases, with 26 bases separating them. CDR3 bases: TGCGCCAGCAGCCTCCTAGACGGGCGGGACCCCGGGAGAGATACGCAGTATTTT. The encoded protein is CASSLLDGRDPGRDTQYF.

V and J are TRBV27 and TRBJ2-7; TRBD2 aligns across 7 bases. Germline V CDR1 and CDR2: MNHEY, SMNVEV (reference sequence). The CDR3 sequence is 15 residues long. Germline trimming cut 1 base from V and 2 bases from J; bases unmatched to any gene: 5. CDR3 nucleotide sequence: TGTGCCAGCAGTTTATGGGGGGGTAACCCCTACGAGCAGTACTTC. Its translation: CASSLWGGNPYEQYF.

This clone was recorded once. The chain recombines TRBV5-6 with TRBJ2-2; D is ambiguous. The CDR3 runs 13 residues. The germline V gene has CDR1 SGHDT and CDR2 YYEEEE. V was trimmed by 4 bases and J by 7 bases, leaving 11 bases between them. The CDR3 loop is CASSLGKHGELFF. The CDR3 nucleotides read TGTGCCAGCAGCCTTGGCAAGCACGGGGAGCTGTTTTTT.

The rearrangement links TRBV5-1 to TRBJ2-7, with no clear D. The V end was cut by 0 bases, the J end by 4 bases, with 11 bases between. CDR3 length: 14 amino acids. Germline loops: CDR1 SGHRS, CDR2 YFSETQ. CDR3 bases: TGCGCCAGCAGCTTGGAGGAAAGTCCTTACGAGCAGTACTTC. Its protein product is CASSLEESPYEQYF.

This clone showed up just once. The chain employs TRBV5-1 and TRBJ2-3; 7 bases are a match to TRBD2. The CDR3 runs to 18 residues. The V gene end was trimmed by 7 bases and the J gene end by 3 bases; junction bases not matched to a gene: 20. Germline V gene data show CDR1 as SGHRS and CDR2 as YFSETQ. DNA of the CDR3: TGCGCCAGCGCCGCCGGGATAGCGGGCCCGAGCCCAACAGATACGCAGTATTTT. Translating gives CASAAGIAGPSPTDTQYF.

The chain is built from TRBV13 and TRBJ2-5, with TRBD1 identical over 7 bases. The germline V gene has CDR1 PRHDT and CDR2 FYEKMQ (reference sequence). Losses at the gene ends were 5 bases for V and 3 bases for J; bases not matched to a gene: 9. This CDR3 region has 15 residues. DNA for the CDR3: TGTGCCAGCAGCGCAGGGGGTCAGGGGGAAGAGACCCAGTACTTC. This encodes CASSAGGQGEETQYF.

This sequence joins TRBV15 and TRBJ2-2; 10 bases are a match to TRBD2. The trim removed 8 bases at V and 4 bases at J, leaving 10 bases unmatched. Germline assignment: CDR1 LNHNV and CDR2 YYDKDF (reference sequence). The CDR3 runs 16 residues. CDR3 in amino acids: CATAPTIAGGTGELFF. The CDR3 nucleotides are TGTGCCACCGCTCCAACGATAGCGGGAGGCACCGGGGAGCTGTTTTTT.